This passage covers 17 T cell receptor beta chains from one sample sequenced in a study of identical twins. MiXCR, applied by TCRdb to the 5' RACE reads, yields one record per CDR3 protein. The repertoire holds approximately 470,000 distinct CDR3 sequences, with 13% to 15% as singletons. The same sample was also used in a study of yellow fever vaccine responses in identical twins.

Sequenced material: CD4+ T cells sorted from blood. All receptors come from a woman between 18 and 29 years old in good health.

The chain links TRBV28 to TRBJ2-1; 9 bases match TRBD1. In germline, CDR1 is MDHEN, CDR2 SYDVKM. The CDR3 sequence is 15 residues long. The V and J ends lost 6 bases and 7 bases, in that order; junction bases with no gene match: 10. CDR3 sequence (DNA): TGTGCCAGCAGCCCCGGACAGGGGACGGGTAATGAGCAGTTCTTC. Translated, it gives CASSPGQGTGNEQFF.

There are a few counts of this clonotype. This chain joins TRBV5-1 and TRBJ2-7; 13 bases fit TRBD2. The CDR3 spans 15 residues. V lost 2 bases, J lost 7 bases, and 6 bases stayed unmatched. Germline V gives CDR1 SGHRS, CDR2 YFSETQ. The DNA of the CDR3 is TGCGCCAGCAGCTTAGGACTAGCGGGAGTGGAGGAGCAGTACTTC. Encoded protein: CASSLGLAGVEEQYF.

This chain connects TRBV20-1 to TRBJ2-1, with 9 bases matching TRBD1. Per germline, CDR1 DFQATT and CDR2 SNEGSKA (reference sequence). This CDR3 spans 15 amino acids. With V trimmed by 4 bases and J by 1 base, 5 bases remained unmatched. The CDR3 bases are TGCAGTGCTAACAGGGGGCTGGGGTCCTACAATGAGCAGTTCTTC. Its protein product is CSANRGLGSYNEQFF.

A few counts support this clonotype. The genes are TRBV9 and TRBJ2-1, with TRBD2 identical over 15 bases. Unmatched junction bases numbered 5, after V lost 3 bases and J lost 10 bases. This CDR3 comprises 15 residues. CDR1 SGDLS and CDR2 YYNGEE come from the germline V gene. CDR3 bases: TGTGCCAGCAGCGGGACTAGCGGGAGGGCGGGGGAGCAGTTCTTC. It encodes CASSGTSGRAGEQFF.

Only a few counts were recorded for this clonotype. The J gene is TRBJ2-1, the V gene TRBV6-5, with TRBD2 matching over 7 bases. Germline V gives CDR1 MNHEY, CDR2 SVGAGI. This CDR3 is 14 amino acids long. The junction had 8 bases not matched to a gene; V was cut back by 2 bases and J by 10 bases. The CDR3 DNA reads as TGTGCCAGCAGTTACCCCGCTGGGAGGGGAGAGCAGTTCTTC. Protein product: CASSYPAGRGEQFF.

The chain combines TRBV28 with TRBJ2-7; 8 nucleotides align to TRBD2. The CDR3 totals 15 residues. J was trimmed by 2 bases and V by 1 base; bases with no gene match: 4. From germline, CDR1 is MDHEN and CDR2 SYDVKM. The CDR3 sequence: CASSLSVAGTYEQYF. In nucleotides, the CDR3 is TGTGCCAGCAGTTTATCTGTAGCGGGGACCTACGAGCAGTACTTC.

This clonotype showed up just a few times. The J gene is TRBJ1-4, the V gene TRBV7-8, with D possibly matching TRBD1 (5 bases). Germline assignment: CDR1 SGHVS and CDR2 FQNEAQ. Trimming took 5 bases from V and 4 from J, leaving 17 bases between them. CDR3 size: 16 residues. CDR3 region: CASSKNQGRLNEKLFF. CDR3 nucleotide sequence: TGTGCCAGCAGCAAAAACCAGGGCCGCCTTAATGAAAAACTGTTTTTT. The full variable domain, completed using reference TRBV7-8 and TRBJ1-4, is GAGVSQSPRYKVAKRGQDVALRCDPISGHVSLFWYQQALGQGPEFLTYFQNEAQLDKSGLPSDRFFAERPEGSVSTLKIQRTQQEDSAVYLCASSKNQGRLNEKLFFGSGTQLSVL.

The sample holds a few counts of this clonotype. V gene TRBV20-1 combines with J gene TRBJ2-1; D remains ambiguous. The germline gives CDR1 DFQATT, CDR2 SNEGSKA (reference sequence). Trimming pared 0 bases from V and 0 bases from J, leaving 3 bases between. This CDR3 region has 13 residues. In DNA, the CDR3 is TGCAGTGCTAGAGAGGACTCCTACAATGAGCAGTTCTTC. Its translation is CSAREDSYNEQFF.

The sample holds a few counts of this clonotype. The V gene is TRBV7-2, the J gene TRBJ2-3, with 9 nucleotides matching TRBD2. This CDR3 comprises 17 residues. Germline V gene sequence: CDR1 SGHTA, CDR2 FQGNSA. V lost 0 bases to trimming and J lost 2 bases; unmatched junction nucleotides: 6. DNA of the CDR3: TGTGCCAGCAGCTTAGCTATTGCGGGAGGGCCCACAGATACGCAGTATTTT. Amino acids: CASSLAIAGGPTDTQYF.

The rearrangement uses TRBV28 and TRBJ2-7; D may be TRBD1 or TRBD2 (6 bases each). V was pared by 4 bases and J by 5 bases, with 21 bases between. CDR3 size: 16 residues. Germline values: CDR1 MDHEN, CDR2 SYDVKM. The CDR3 DNA is TGTGCCAGCAGTTACCCTTTTCCGGGGGCGGCCAACGAGCAGTACTTC. Its translation: CASSYPFPGAANEQYF.

J is TRBJ2-4 and V is TRBV7-2; D may be TRBD2 (6 bases). CDR1 SGHTA and CDR2 FQGNSA come from the germline V gene. V lost 4 bases, J lost 5 bases, and 21 bases lay in between. There are 17 residues in the CDR3. CDR3 sequence reads: CASSSGRGEGPENIQYF. CDR3 nucleotide sequence: TGTGCCAGCAGCTCTGGGCGGGGAGAAGGGCCGGAAAACATTCAGTACTTC.

In this sample, this clonotype turned up many times. The gene calls are TRBV11-2 and TRBJ2-3; 8 nucleotides match TRBD2. CDR1 and CDR2 from the germline V gene are SGHAT and FQNNGV. The CDR3 contains 16 residues. After removal of 1 base from V and 1 base from J, the junction contained 4 bases not matched to a gene. CDR3 nucleotide sequence: TGTGCCAGCAGCTTAGCGGGGGGGAAAGGCACAGATACGCAGTATTTT. Amino acid sequence: CASSLAGGKGTDTQYF.

This clonotype was seen many times. The chain joins TRBV5-1 to TRBJ2-7; 12 bases fit TRBD2. CDR1 SGHRS and CDR2 YFSETQ come from the germline V gene. J was trimmed by 4 bases and V by 4 bases; bases with no gene match: 6. The length of the CDR3 is 15 residues. This CDR3 is CASSRTSGGPYEQYF. The CDR3 region has the DNA TGCGCCAGCAGCAGAACTAGCGGGGGGCCTTACGAGCAGTACTTC. The whole variable domain, filled in from reference TRBV5-1 and TRBJ2-7, reads KAGVTQTPRYLIKTRGQQVTLSCSPISGHRSVSWYQQTPGQGLQFLFEYFSETQRNKGNFPGRFSGRQFSNSRSEMNVSTLELGDSALYLCASSRTSGGPYEQYFGPGTRLTVT.

The genes are TRBV6-2 or TRBV6-3 and TRBJ2-5; D is unclear. CDR1 is MNHEY and CDR2 is SVGEGT in the germline V gene. V shed 2 bases and J shed 5 bases, with 9 bases lying between them. The CDR3 spans 13 residues. The CDR3 region has the DNA TGTGCCAGCAGTTACAGTCGATCGGAGACCCAGTACTTC. Translated: CASSYSRSETQYF.

This clonotype was detected many times. The rearrangement uses TRBV18 and TRBJ1-2, with no clear D. The CDR3 loop spans 11 amino acids. Per germline, CDR1 KGHSH and CDR2 LQKENI. V lost 3 bases to trimming and J lost 8 bases, with 7 bases between them. CDR3 nucleotides: TGTGCCAGCTCACCTGGGTACGGCTACACCTTC. This sequence encodes CASSPGYGYTF.

The chain combines TRBV27 with TRBJ2-7; 7 bases are a match to TRBD1. The CDR3 is made up of 10 amino acids. The J segment lost 5 bases and the V segment lost 9 bases, leaving 1 base of the junction unmatched. The germline V gene has CDR1 MNHEY and CDR2 SMNVEV (reference sequence). The CDR3 here is CARGGDEQYF. CDR3 bases: TGTGCCAGAGGGGGCGACGAGCAGTACTTC.

This clonotype showed up just a few times. The rearrangement links TRBV4-3 to TRBJ2-7; the D is unclear. The germline gives CDR1 LGHNA, CDR2 YSLEER. V was pared by 0 bases and J by 0 bases, with 9 bases between. The CDR3 is 15 amino acids. The CDR3 reads CASSQDVPTSYEQYF. DNA for the CDR3: TGCGCCAGCAGCCAAGATGTACCGACCTCCTACGAGCAGTACTTC.